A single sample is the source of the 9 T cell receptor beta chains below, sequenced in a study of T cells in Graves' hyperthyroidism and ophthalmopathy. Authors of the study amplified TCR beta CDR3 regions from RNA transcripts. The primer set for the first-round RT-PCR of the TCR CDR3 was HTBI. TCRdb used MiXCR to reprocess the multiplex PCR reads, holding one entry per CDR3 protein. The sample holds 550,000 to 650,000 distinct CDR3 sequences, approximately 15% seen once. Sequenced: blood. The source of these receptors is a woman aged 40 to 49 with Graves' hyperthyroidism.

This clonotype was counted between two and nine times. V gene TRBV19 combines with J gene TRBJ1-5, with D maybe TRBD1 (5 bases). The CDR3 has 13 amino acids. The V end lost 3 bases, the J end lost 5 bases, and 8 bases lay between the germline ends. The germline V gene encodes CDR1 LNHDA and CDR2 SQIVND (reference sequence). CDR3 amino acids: CASSISRDQPQHF. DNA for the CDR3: TGTGCCAGTAGTATCTCCAGGGATCAGCCCCAGCATTTT.

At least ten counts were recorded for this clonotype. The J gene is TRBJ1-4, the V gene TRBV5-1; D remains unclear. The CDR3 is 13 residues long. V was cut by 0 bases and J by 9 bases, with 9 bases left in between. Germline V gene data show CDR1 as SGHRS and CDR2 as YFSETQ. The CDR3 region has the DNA TGCGCCAGCAGCTTGGACTCCGAACAAAAACTGTTTTTT. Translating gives CASSLDSEQKLFF.

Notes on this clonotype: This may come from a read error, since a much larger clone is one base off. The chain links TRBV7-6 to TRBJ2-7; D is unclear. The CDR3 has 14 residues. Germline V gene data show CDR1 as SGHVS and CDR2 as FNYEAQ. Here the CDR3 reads CASSLEGRHYEQHF. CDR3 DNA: TGTGCCAGCAGCTTAGAGGGCAGGCACTACGAGCAGCACTTC.

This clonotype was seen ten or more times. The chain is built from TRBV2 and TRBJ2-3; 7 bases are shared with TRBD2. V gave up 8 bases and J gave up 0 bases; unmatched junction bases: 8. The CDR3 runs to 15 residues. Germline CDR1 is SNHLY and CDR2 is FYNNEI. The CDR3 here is CASEGTSASTDTQYF. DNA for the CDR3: TGTGCCAGCGAGGGTACTAGCGCCAGCACAGATACGCAGTATTTT.

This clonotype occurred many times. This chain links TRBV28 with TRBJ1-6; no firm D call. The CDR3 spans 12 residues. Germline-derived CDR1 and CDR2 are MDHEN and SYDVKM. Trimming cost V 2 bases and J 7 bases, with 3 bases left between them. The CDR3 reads CASSLMNSPLHF. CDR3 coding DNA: TGTGCCAGCAGTTTAATGAATTCACCCCTCCACTTT.

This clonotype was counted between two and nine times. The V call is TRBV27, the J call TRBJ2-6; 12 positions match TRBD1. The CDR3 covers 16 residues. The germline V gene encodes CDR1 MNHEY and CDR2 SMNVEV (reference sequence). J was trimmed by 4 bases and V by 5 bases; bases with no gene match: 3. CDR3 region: CASSGTGGAGANVLTF. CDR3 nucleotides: TGTGCCAGCAGTGGGACAGGGGGCGCCGGGGCCAACGTCCTGACTTTC.

In DNA form, the CDR3 reads TGCAGTGCTAGAGAGGCAAGTCGATTGAACACTGAAGCTTTCTTT. This sequence encodes CSAREASRLNTEAFF. The rearrangement joins TRBV20-1 to TRBJ1-1; D unresolved. This CDR3 is 15 amino acids long. Germline CDR1 is DFQATT and CDR2 is SNEGSKA (reference sequence). V lost 0 bases and J 0 bases, leaving 11 bases between the germline ends.

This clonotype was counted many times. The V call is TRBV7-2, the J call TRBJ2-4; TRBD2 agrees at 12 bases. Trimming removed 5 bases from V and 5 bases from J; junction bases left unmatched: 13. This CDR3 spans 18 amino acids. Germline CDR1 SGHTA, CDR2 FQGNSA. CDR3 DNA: TGTGCCAGCAGCCCACGGCCGACTAGCGGGGGTCCGGAAAACATTCAGTACTTC. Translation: CASSPRPTSGGPENIQYF. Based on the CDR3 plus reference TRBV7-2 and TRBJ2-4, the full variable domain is GAGVSQSPSNKVTEKGKDVELRCDPISGHTALYWYRQSLGQGLEFLIYFQGNSAPDKSGLPSDRFSAERTGGSVSTLTIQRTQQEDSAVYLCASSPRPTSGGPENIQYFGAGTRLSVL.

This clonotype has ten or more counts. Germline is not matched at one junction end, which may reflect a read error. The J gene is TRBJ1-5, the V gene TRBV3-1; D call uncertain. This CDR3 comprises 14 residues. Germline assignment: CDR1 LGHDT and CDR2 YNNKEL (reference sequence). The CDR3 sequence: CASSSRVSNQPQHF. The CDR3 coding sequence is TGCGCCAGCAGCTCGAGGGTATCCAATCAGCCCCAGCATTTT. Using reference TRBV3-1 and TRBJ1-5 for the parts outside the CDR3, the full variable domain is DTAVSQTPKYLVTQMGNDKSIKCEQNLGHDTMYWYKQDSKKFLKIMFSYNNKELIINETVPNRFSPKSPDKAHLNLHINSLELGDSAVYFCASSSRVSNQPQHFGDGTRLSIL.